Listed here are 24 T cell receptor beta chains from one sample, sequenced in a study of blood T cell repertoires in COVID-19. Sequencing used immunoSEQ multiplex PCR; TCRdb keeps in-frame clones, though not all of them. The table includes about 300,000 clones, approximately 92% detected once. Sequenced: peripheral blood. These receptors came from a woman aged 25-40 years with COVID-19, enrolled during active disease.

This chain joins TRBV4-1 and TRBJ2-3; a weak D match, TRBD1 (6 bases). This CDR3 region has 13 residues. V was cut by 5 bases and J by 3 bases, with 9 bases left in between. CDR1 is MGHRA and CDR2 is YSYEKL in the germline V gene. CDR3 sequence reads: CASSRGLTDTQYF. CDR3 DNA: TGCGCCAGCAGCAGGGGGTTAACAGATACGCAGTATTTT.

The chain combines TRBV5-4 with TRBJ2-7; possibly TRBD1 for D (6 bases). The CDR3 is 15 amino acids. Germline V lookup: CDR1 SGHNT, CDR2 YYREEE (reference sequence). The V end was cut by 3 bases, the J end by 3 bases, with 16 bases between. CDR3 in amino acids: CASSSRGQSLYEQYF. CDR3 coding DNA: TGTGCCAGCAGCTCCCGAGGACAGAGCCTCTACGAGCAGTACTTC.

The rearrangement links TRBV5-6 to TRBJ1-1, with a possible D match to TRBD1 (5 bases). The CDR3 is made up of 12 amino acids. Germline-derived CDR1 and CDR2 are SGHDT and YYEEEE. V was clipped by 10 bases and J by 0 bases, with 10 bases between them. The chain's CDR3 is CAVQAMNTEAFF. CDR3 DNA: TGTGCCGTACAGGCTATGAACACTGAAGCTTTCTTT.

The chain links TRBV9 to TRBJ2-5; 13 positions match TRBD2. CDR1 is SGDLS and CDR2 is YYNGEE in the germline V gene. The CDR3 runs 17 residues. V lost 4 bases, J lost 5 bases, and 11 bases stayed unmatched. CDR3 amino acids: CASSLTPGLAGVETQYF. The CDR3 coding sequence is TGTGCCAGCAGCCTAACGCCTGGACTAGCGGGAGTTGAGACCCAGTACTTC.

The V call is TRBV5-1, the J call TRBJ2-3, with a weak D call TRBD2 (5 bases). The CDR3 runs to 14 residues. Trimming took off 5 bases at V and 5 bases at J, with 15 bases between the two ends. Per germline, CDR1 SGHRS and CDR2 YFSETQ. CDR3 sequence: CASRFQGSGDTQYF. DNA of the CDR3: TGCGCCAGCAGATTCCAAGGGAGCGGAGATACGCAGTATTTT.

The gene calls are TRBV19 and TRBJ2-7; TRBD1 agrees at 10 bases. CDR3 length: 14 amino acids. Germline CDR1 and CDR2: LNHDA and SQIVND (reference sequence). The V and J ends lost 9 bases and 2 bases, in that order; junction bases with no gene match: 7. DNA of the CDR3: TGTGCCAGCTCCTCCGGGACAGGGGCCTACGAGCAGTACTTC. Translating gives CASSSGTGAYEQYF.

V and J are TRBV7-9 and TRBJ2-7; D uncertain. Germline assignment: CDR1 SEHNR and CDR2 FQNEAQ (reference sequence). The CDR3 extends over 13 amino acids. V was trimmed by 0 bases and J by 5 bases, leaving 8 bases between them. The CDR3 region is CASSLAATHEQYF. CDR3 nucleotides: TGTGCCAGCAGCTTAGCGGCAACCCACGAGCAGTACTTC.

This rearrangement joins TRBV15 to TRBJ2-3, with TRBD2 as a possible D gene (5 bases). Germline CDR1 and CDR2: LNHNV and YYDKDF (reference sequence). This CDR3 contains 16 residues. The germline V and J ends were trimmed by 3 bases and 2 bases, with 15 bases remaining between them. CDR3 nucleotide sequence: TGTGCCACCAGCAGGACCTTTCGAGGGTACACAGATACGCAGTATTTT. It yields the protein CATSRTFRGYTDTQYF.

This chain uses TRBV6-4 with TRBJ2-7; D is unresolved. Germline CDR1 is MRHNA and CDR2 is SNTAGT. Deletions cut 9 bases from V and 3 bases from J, with 21 bases between. The CDR3 totals 15 residues. This CDR3 is CARTQRQADRYEQYF. CDR3 bases: TGTGCCAGAACACAACGGCAGGCCGATCGCTACGAGCAGTACTTC.

The chain combines TRBV9 with TRBJ2-5; D not certain. The CDR3 runs 13 residues. Trimming pared 4 bases from V and 2 bases from J, leaving 9 bases between. CDR1 is SGDLS and CDR2 is YYNGEE in the germline V gene. CDR3 DNA sequence: TGTGCCAGCAGCCCCCGCGGACAAGAGACCCAGTACTTC. This encodes CASSPRGQETQYF.

DNA of the CDR3: TGTGCCAGCAGTGAACGGGGAGGGCCCAGGGCGGCATCTGGGGCCAACGTCCTGACTTTC. It specifies CASSERGGPRAASGANVLTF. The chain links TRBV6-1 to TRBJ2-6; 7 bases are a match to TRBD2. With V trimmed by 2 bases and J by 1 base, 14 bases remained unmatched. Germline lookup yields CDR1 MNHNS and CDR2 SASEGT. The CDR3 runs 20 residues.

V is TRBV30 and J is TRBJ1-3, with D unclear. The CDR3 is made up of 15 amino acids. V gave up 8 bases and J gave up 0 bases, with 17 bases separating them. From germline, CDR1 is GTSNPN and CDR2 SVGIG (reference sequence). The CDR3 region has the DNA TGTGCCCATCCCGATGGCACCCCCTCTGGAAACACCATATATTTT. Its protein product is CAHPDGTPSGNTIYF.

This chain uses TRBV5-1 with TRBJ2-3; no clear D gene. The CDR3 totals 15 residues. Germline V lookup: CDR1 SGHRS, CDR2 YFSETQ. V shed 2 bases and J shed 2 bases, with 12 bases lying between them. This CDR3 is CASSFQRLNTDTQYF. DNA of the CDR3: TGCGCCAGCAGCTTCCAGCGACTGAACACAGATACGCAGTATTTT.

V and J are TRBV24-1 and TRBJ1-3, with D hard to call. Trimming stripped 9 bases from V and 1 base from J, with 3 bases between. CDR1 and CDR2 from the germline V gene are KGHDR and SFDVKD. This CDR3 region has 11 residues. The CDR3 protein is CATQSGNTIYF. The CDR3 coding sequence is TGTGCCACCCAGTCTGGAAACACCATATATTTT.

The chain is built from TRBV28 and TRBJ2-1; TRBD2 aligns across 9 bases. CDR1 and CDR2 (germline): MDHEN, SYDVKM. CDR3 length: 15 amino acids. V gave up 1 base and J gave up 5 bases; unmatched junction bases: 3. The CDR3 DNA reads TGTGCCAGCAGTTTATTAGCGGGAGACGACAATGAGCAGTTCTTC. Amino acid sequence: CASSLLAGDDNEQFF. Based on the CDR3 plus reference TRBV28 and TRBJ2-1, the full variable domain is DVKVTQSSRYLVKRTGEKVFLECVQDMDHENMFWYRQDPGLGLRLIYFSYDVKMKEKGDIPEGYSVSREKKERFSLILESASTNQTSMYLCASSLLAGDDNEQFFGPGTRLTVL.

This chain connects TRBV7-9 to TRBJ2-1, with D tentatively TRBD1 (6 bases). The V gene lost 3 bases and the J gene lost 8 bases, with 17 bases spanning the gap. The CDR3 totals 15 residues. CDR1 and CDR2 from the germline V gene are SEHNR and FQNEAQ (reference sequence). The CDR3 loop reads CASSLAQGIQDEQFF. The CDR3 nucleotides are TGTGCCAGCAGCTTGGCCCAGGGGATACAAGATGAGCAGTTCTTC.

The V and J genes are TRBV5-4 and TRBJ2-5, with D perhaps matching TRBD2 (5 bases). Germline loops: CDR1 SGHNT, CDR2 YYREEE (reference sequence). V was trimmed by 2 bases and J by 3 bases, leaving 8 bases between them. The CDR3 extends over 13 amino acids. This chain's CDR3 is CASSLQAEETQYF. In DNA, the CDR3 is TGTGCCAGCAGCTTACAAGCGGAAGAGACCCAGTACTTC. Full variable domain (remainder filled in from reference TRBV5-4 and TRBJ2-5): ETGVTQSPTHLIKTRGQQVTLRCSSQSGHNTVSWYQQALGQGPQFIFQYYREEENGRGNFPPRFSGLQFPNYSSELNVNALELDDSALYLCASSLQAEETQYFGPGTRLLVL.

The DNA for the CDR3 is TGTGCCATCAGTGGGACAGACCAAGAGACCCAGTACTTC. Residues: CAISGTDQETQYF. The chain combines TRBV10-3 with TRBJ2-5; possibly TRBD1 for D (6 bases). Germline loops: CDR1 ENHRY, CDR2 SYGVKD. V lost 4 bases, J lost 0 bases, and 6 bases lay in between. The CDR3 length is 13 residues.

This chain links TRBV4-1 with TRBJ1-5; TRBD1 might be the D (6 bases). Trimming pared 0 bases from V and 8 bases from J, leaving 17 bases between. The CDR3 runs 16 residues. Germline lookup yields CDR1 MGHRA and CDR2 YSYEKL. DNA for the CDR3: TGCGCCAGCAGCCAAGATCCAGGGGCGTTCGTGGAGCCCCAGCATTTT. Its translation: CASSQDPGAFVEPQHF.

The chain combines TRBV7-8 with TRBJ2-7; the match to TRBD1 covers 7 bases. CDR3 length: 14 residues. CDR1 and CDR2 from the germline V gene are SGHVS and FQNEAQ. After removal of 5 bases from V and 5 bases from J, the junction contained 9 bases not matched to a gene. The CDR3 loop reads CASSRQGNQHEQYF. Written as DNA, the CDR3 is TGTGCCAGCAGCAGACAGGGTAATCAACACGAGCAGTACTTC. Full variable domain (remainder filled in from reference TRBV7-8 and TRBJ2-7): GAGVSQSPRYKVAKRGQDVALRCDPISGHVSLFWYQQALGQGPEFLTYFQNEAQLDKSGLPSDRFFAERPEGSVSTLKIQRTQQEDSAVYLCASSRQGNQHEQYFGPGTRLTVT.

The chain uses TRBV28 and TRBJ2-3; 7 nucleotides align to TRBD2. Germline V CDR1 and CDR2: MDHEN, SYDVKM. The CDR3 sequence is 15 residues long. V dropped 1 base and J dropped 4; count of bases not matched to a gene: 5. CDR3 sequence reads: CASSLFRGVPDTQYF. Here the CDR3 DNA reads TGTGCCAGCAGTTTATTTCGGGGGGTCCCAGATACGCAGTATTTT.

The chain has TRBV2 and TRBJ2-1; D is perhaps TRBD2 (6 bases). Germline assignment: CDR1 SNHLY and CDR2 FYNNEI. V was pared by 1 base and J by 7 bases, with 20 bases between. CDR3 length equals 17 residues. The CDR3 reads CASSEENGAGLRNEQFF. The CDR3 region has the DNA TGTGCCAGCAGTGAAGAAAACGGGGCGGGACTCCGGAATGAGCAGTTCTTC. Variable domain in full (rest from reference TRBV2 and TRBJ2-1): EPEVTQTPSHQVTQMGQEVILRCVPISNHLYFYWYRQILGQKVEFLVSFYNNEISEKSEIFDDQFSVERPDGSNFTLKIRSTKLEDSAMYFCASSEENGAGLRNEQFFGPGTRLTVL.

The chain has TRBV29-1 and TRBJ2-7; TRBD2 agrees at 12 bases. The V segment lost 7 bases and the J segment 2 bases; nucleotides outside the gene matches: 6. The CDR3 sequence is 14 residues long. CDR1 is SQVTM, CDR2 ANQGSEA, per germline. The CDR3 DNA sequence: TGCAGCGCAGGACTAGCGGGACAGCCCTACGAGCAGTACTTC. It is translated as CSAGLAGQPYEQYF.

The chain links TRBV4-2 to TRBJ1-3; 7 bases line up with TRBD1. Germline V CDR1 and CDR2: LGHNA, YNFKEQ. The CDR3 covers 15 residues. V was clipped by 1 base and J by 4 bases; unmatched bases: 4. In DNA form, the CDR3 reads TGTGCCAGCAGCCAAGTCGACAGGGTCGGAAACACCATATATTTT. It codes for CASSQVDRVGNTIYF.